This T cell receptor (beta chain) derives from a study of CD8 T cells in Susac syndrome. Points from the study as a whole: By the study's own acknowledgment, its TCR sequencing and HLA analysis included relatively few individuals.

V shed 5 bases and J shed 12 bases, with 29 bases lying between them. The CDR3 has 17 residues. CDR1 and CDR2 (germline): SEHNR, FQNEAQ (reference sequence). A note on this clonotype: The antigen is unknown.

When the RNA was reverse transcribed, random hexamers were used with an input of roughly 0.5 to 1 ug. Amplification of TCR beta CDR3 used immunoSEQ multiplex PCR across 54 Vbeta and 13 Jbeta. TCRdb analysed the immunoSEQ multiplex PCR reads with MiXCR anew, one entry per CDR3 protein. This sample has roughly 200,000 distinct CDR3 sequences; nearly 97% occur once, and the top ten carry roughly 0.095%. The TCR sequence derives from a human donor with multiple sclerosis. Material: CD4+ T cells from PBMCs. The J gene is TRBJ2-1, the V gene TRBV7-9, with TRBD1 as a possible D gene (5 bases). The CDR3 sequence is CASSPPRGLNEQLWQFF. The CDR3, as DNA: TGTGCCAGCAGCCCGCCAAGGGGCCTCAATGAGCAGTTATGGCAGTTCTTC.